This is a list of T cell receptor beta chains from one sample in a study of cytomegalovirus exposure and HLA in healthy donors. Produced via immunoSEQ multiplex PCR; TCRdb's table is partial and in-frame only. The sample holds about 70,000 clones, roughly 74% seen once. The sequenced sample was PBMCs. These receptors came from a woman aged 60-70 years in good health and CMV-seropositive. Both conserved end residues are part of each CDR3. D genes are given only for firm matches. Some rows have no size entry. The others give once, few or many, or a class for an expanded clone.

v_call	j_call	clone_size	d_call	cdr3_aa	cdr3_nt
TRBV5-1	TRBJ2-7	.	TRBD1	CASRRTGTSSYEQYF	TGCGCCAGCAGACGGACAGGAACAAGCTCCTACGAGCAGTACTTC
TRBV2	TRBJ1-2	once	.	CASSESEALKYYYGYTF	TGTGCCAGCAGTGAATCGGAGGCCCTAAAGTATTACTATGGCTACACCTTC
TRBV6-5	TRBJ1-1	.	.	CASTYGRANTEAFF	TGTGCCAGCACCTACGGGAGGGCCAACACTGAAGCTTTCTTT
TRBV29-1	TRBJ1-1	.	TRBD1	CSGKQGAAEAFF	TGCAGCGGAAAACAGGGGGCGGCTGAAGCTTTCTTT
TRBV28	TRBJ1-2	.	TRBD1	CASREAGTGKDSNYGYTF	TGTGCCAGCAGAGAAGCCGGGACAGGGAAAGATTCTAACTATGGCTACACCTTC
TRBV6-5	TRBJ2-7	.	TRBD1	CASSYSTGVLVYEQYF	TGTGCCAGCAGTTACTCTACAGGGGTTCTTGTCTACGAGCAGTACTTC
TRBV2	TRBJ2-3	few	TRBD2	CASSALSGSSTDTQYF	TGTGCCAGCAGCGCCCTTAGCGGGTCGAGCACAGATACGCAGTATTTT
TRBV6-1	TRBJ1-5	few	TRBD1	CASSYGTGYQPQHF	TGTGCCAGCAGTTATGGGACAGGGTATCAGCCCCAGCATTTT
TRBV2	TRBJ1-4	.	.	CASSVHRKQSEKLFF	TGTGCCAGCAGTGTCCACAGGAAACAGAGTGAAAAACTGTTTTTT
TRBV19	TRBJ1-1	.	TRBD1	CASSILGTANTEAFF	TGTGCCAGTAGTATTCTCGGGACAGCGAACACTGAAGCTTTCTTT
TRBV5-1	TRBJ2-7	.	TRBD2	CASSTLAGAYEQYF	TGCGCCAGCAGCACACTAGCGGGAGCTTACGAGCAGTACTTC
TRBV5-4	TRBJ2-5	.	.	CASSTGVGETQYF	TGTGCCAGCAGCACGGGGGTAGGCGAGACCCAGTACTTC
TRBV5-1	TRBJ2-5	.	TRBD1	CASSSGPGQGRETQYF	TGCGCCAGCAGCTCAGGTCCTGGACAGGGAAGAGAGACCCAGTACTTC
TRBV2	TRBJ1-1	.	.	CASSGAGWAEAFF	TGTGCCAGCAGTGGGGCGGGTTGGGCTGAAGCTTTCTTT
TRBV5-1	TRBJ2-7	.	TRBD1	CASSLRQGWYEQYF	TGCGCCAGCAGCCTAAGACAGGGTTGGTACGAGCAGTACTTC
TRBV5-6	TRBJ1-1	.	.	CASSGGGTEAFF	TGTGCCAGCAGCGGGGGAGGGACTGAAGCTTTCTTT
TRBV7-8	TRBJ1-1	.	.	CASSQDRYEAFF	TGTGCCAGCAGCCAGGACAGATATGAAGCTTTCTTT
TRBV2	TRBJ1-5	.	TRBD1	CASRPGTAKGNQPQHF	TGTGCCAGCAGGCCCGGGACAGCTAAGGGCAATCAGCCCCAGCATTTT
TRBV6-5	TRBJ1-5	once	TRBD1	CASIRLDRLNQPQHF	TGTGCCAGCATAAGACTGGACAGGCTCAATCAGCCCCAGCATTTT
TRBV25-1	TRBJ2-7	.	.	CASSSGVREQYF	TGTGCCAGCAGTTCAGGGGTGCGGGAGCAGTACTTC
TRBV7-9	TRBJ2-6	.	TRBD1	CASSLFRTGYYSGANVLTF	TGTGCCAGCAGCTTATTTCGGACAGGGTATTATTCCGGGGCCAACGTCCTGACTTTC
TRBV7-8	TRBJ2-1	once	TRBD2	CASSLSGGRWDEQFF	TGTGCCAGCAGCTTAAGCGGCGGGAGATGGGATGAGCAGTTCTTC
TRBV2	TRBJ2-5	once	TRBD2	CASSEPSGGLAGTEGTQYF	TGTGCCAGCAGTGAGCCCTCGGGCGGACTAGCGGGGACTGAGGGGACCCAGTACTTC
TRBV10-3	TRBJ2-1	few	TRBD2	CAIRGTSGRVSYNEQFF	TGTGCCATCAGAGGGACTAGCGGGAGGGTCTCCTACAATGAGCAGTTCTTC
TRBV25-1	TRBJ1-6	once	.	CASSVQGDNSPLHF	TGTGCCAGCAGTGTACAGGGAGATAATTCACCCCTCCACTTT
TRBV5-4	TRBJ1-5	.	.	CASSDSPLDQPQHF	TGTGCCAGCAGTGACAGCCCCCTTGATCAGCCCCAGCATTTT
TRBV5-1	TRBJ2-5	.	TRBD2	CASSFGPGGVQETQYF	TGCGCCAGCAGCTTTGGACCGGGAGGGGTCCAAGAGACCCAGTACTTC
TRBV7-2	TRBJ1-2	.	TRBD1	CASSLVSGPGQEGGYTF	TGTGCCAGCAGCTTAGTATCGGGTCCGGGACAGGAAGGAGGCTACACCTTC
TRBV5-1	TRBJ2-2	.	.	CASSFEGRTGELFF	TGCGCCAGCAGCTTCGAGGGGAGGACCGGGGAGCTGTTTTTT
TRBV6-5	TRBJ2-7	.	TRBD2	CASRQGWRGGYEQYF	TGTGCCAGCAGACAAGGCTGGCGGGGGGGATACGAGCAGTACTTC